The next 32 T cell receptor beta chains were all read from a single sample in a study of graft-versus-host responses after intestinal transplantation. Responders (approximately 200,000, CFSE-labeled) met approximately 200,000 stimulators that were irradiated and violet-dye-labeled. Method: immunoSEQ multiplex PCR; TCRdb's copy keeps in-frame clones and lacks some. This sample carries over 6,500 clones, approximately 25% of them seen once, and the ten largest clones take roughly 6.2%. The sequencing used alloreactive CD8+ T cells from a mixed lymphocyte reaction culture, collected before transplantation. Subset noted: CFSE-low proliferating T cells sorted from approximately six-day pre-transplant mixed lymphocyte reaction (GvH or HvG direction). Receptor source: a human patient who was an organ donor for intestinal transplantation.

The chain employs TRBV6-6 and TRBJ1-2; TRBD1 agrees at 7 bases. V shed 4 bases, J shed 2 bases, and the junction held 1 base outside the gene matches. This CDR3 is built from 13 residues. Germline V CDR1 and CDR2: MNHNY, SVGAGI (reference sequence). The DNA for the CDR3 is TGTGCCAGCAGTTTACAGGGGAACTATGGCTACACCTTC. Encoded protein: CASSLQGNYGYTF.

This clone was observed a handful of times. The V and J genes are TRBV6-9 and TRBJ2-3; the match to TRBD2 covers 7 bases. The CDR3 has 15 amino acids. The germline gives CDR1 MNHGY, CDR2 SVAAGI. Trimming at V came to 5 bases and at J to 1 base, leaving 6 bases not matched to a gene. The CDR3 loop is CASSAYSGRTDTQYF. The CDR3 bases are TGTGCCAGCAGTGCTTATAGCGGGCGCACAGATACGCAGTATTTT.

This clone was observed a few times. V is TRBV11-3 and J is TRBJ2-7, with a weak D call TRBD2 (6 bases). The CDR3 extends over 15 amino acids. The ends were cut back, 5 bases at V and 2 bases at J, with 16 bases in the middle. CDR1 is SGHNT, CDR2 YENEEA, per germline. CDR3 bases: TGTGCCAGCAGCCCCGCCCCGGGACTTGCCTACGAGCAGTACTTC. This encodes CASSPAPGLAYEQYF.

V and J are TRBV7-6 and TRBJ1-1; no firm D call. The V gene lost 3 bases and the J gene lost 5 bases, with 10 bases spanning the gap. The germline V gene has CDR1 SGHVS and CDR2 FNYEAQ. The CDR3 has 13 residues. In nucleotides, the CDR3 is TGTGCCAGCAGCTTTAGGGAGTGGACTGAAGCTTTCTTT. Residues: CASSFREWTEAFF.

This clone is a singleton in its sample. This probably arose from a read error, given a far larger clone one base away. This sequence joins TRBV28 and TRBJ2-7, with TRBD1 identical over 8 bases. The CDR3 covers 16 residues. Germline lookup yields CDR1 MDHEN and CDR2 SYDVKM. The DNA for the CDR3 is TGTGCCAGCAGTCCGCAGGGGGCGGGGAGGTCCTGCGAGCAGTACTTC. Its translation: CASSPQGAGRSCEQYF.

V and J are TRBV11-3 and TRBJ2-7; D possibly corresponds to TRBD2 (6 bases). In germline, CDR1 is SGHNT, CDR2 YENEEA. This CDR3 is 13 amino acids long. Trimming removed 4 bases from V and 4 bases from J, with 11 bases in between. The chain's CDR3 is CASSYGTGYEQYF. The CDR3 DNA sequence: TGTGCCAGCAGCTACGGGACTGGGTACGAGCAGTACTTC.

This clone appeared a few times. The chain links TRBV7-3 to TRBJ2-5; no firm D call. The CDR3 runs to 13 residues. Trimming took off 2 bases at V and 2 bases at J, with 6 bases between the two ends. The V gene's germline CDR1 is SGHTA and CDR2 FQGTGA. The CDR3 DNA is TGTGCCAGCAGCTTAGCTCTACAAGAGACCCAGTACTTC. Its translation is CASSLALQETQYF. The full variable domain, in which reference TRBV7-3 and TRBJ2-5 provide the parts outside the CDR3, is GAGVSQTPSNKVTEKGKYVELRCDPISGHTALYWYRQSLGQGPEFLIYFQGTGAADDSGLPNDRFFAVRPEGSVSTLKIQRTERGDSAVYLCASSLALQETQYFGPGTRLLVL.

V usage is TRBV7-3 and J usage is TRBJ2-7; the D is unclear. The V end lost 6 bases, the J end lost 0 bases, and 15 bases lay between the germline ends. The CDR3 has 15 residues. Germline V lookup: CDR1 SGHTA, CDR2 FQGTGA. In DNA form, the CDR3 reads TGTGCCAGCAGTTCGACGACTTTTCCCTCCTACGAGCAGTACTTC. Its translation: CASSSTTFPSYEQYF.

For this clone: A read error may produce the germline difference seen at one junction end. The rearrangement links TRBV4-2 to TRBJ2-5; 14 nucleotides match TRBD2. Germline CDR1 and CDR2: LGHNA and YNFKEQ. The CDR3 consists of 14 residues. CDR3 residues: CASSHSRTSGRCDF. The CDR3 DNA reads TGTGCCAGCAGCCACTCCCGGACTAGCGGGAGGTGCGACTTC.

Judged by abundance, this clone is medium-sized. The chain has TRBV4-3 and TRBJ1-5, with D possibly being TRBD1 (5 bases). Germline V gives CDR1 LGHNA, CDR2 YSLEER. The CDR3 spans 15 residues. The V end lost 0 bases, the J end lost 1 base, and 7 bases lay between the germline ends. CDR3 nucleotides: TGCGCCAGCAGCCAAGATGGGGACAGCAATCAGCCCCAGCATTTT. Translated: CASSQDGDSNQPQHF.

This clone was counted between two and nine times. The chain carries TRBV6-1 and TRBJ2-1; 10 bases line up with TRBD2. V dropped 5 bases and J dropped 9; count of bases not matched to a gene: 4. The CDR3 has 13 amino acids. Looked up from germline, CDR1 is MNHNS and CDR2 is SASEGT. This CDR3 is CASSYASGSEQFF. The CDR3 nucleotides are TGTGCCAGCAGTTATGCTAGCGGGAGTGAGCAGTTCTTC.

The chain carries TRBV6-9 and TRBJ2-5; 11 bases line up with TRBD2. The V segment lost 6 bases and the J segment 2 bases; nucleotides outside the gene matches: 5. The germline CDR1 and CDR2 sequences are MNHGY and SVAAGI. This CDR3 is built from 15 residues. The CDR3: CASSKTSGVQETQYF. CDR3 in DNA: TGTGCCAGCAGCAAGACTAGCGGGGTTCAAGAGACCCAGTACTTC.

This clone was recorded a few times. Additional DNA sequences in this sample encode the identical CDR3. V usage is TRBV6-5 and J usage is TRBJ2-7; 14 positions match TRBD2. CDR1 is MNHEY, CDR2 SVGAGI, per germline. The CDR3 runs 15 residues. After removal of 2 bases from V and 4 bases from J, the junction contained 1 base not matched to a gene. The CDR3 sequence: CASSYGLAGGYEQYF. CDR3 bases: TGTGCCAGCAGTTACGGACTAGCGGGAGGTTACGAGCAGTACTTC.

This clone is classed as medium-sized. The CDR3, as DNA: TGCGCCAGCGAAGGGACTAGCGGGAGCTACGAGCAGTACTTC. Its translation: CASEGTSGSYEQYF. This rearrangement joins TRBV10-1 to TRBJ2-7; 14 bases match TRBD2. This CDR3 has 14 residues. J gave up 3 bases and V 8 bases, and 3 bases lay outside the gene matches. Per germline, CDR1 WNHNN and CDR2 SYGVQD (reference sequence).

This clone was picked up a small number of times. This sequence joins TRBV5-1 and TRBJ2-7; no definite D call. Germline-derived CDR1 and CDR2 are SGHRS and YFSETQ. The CDR3 covers 11 residues. V shed 2 bases and J shed 5 bases, with 5 bases lying between them. CDR3 nucleotide sequence: TGCGCCAGCAGCTTCGGTGACGAGCAGTACTTC. Translating gives CASSFGDEQYF.

This clone was seen a few times. The V gene is TRBV4-1, the J gene TRBJ2-1, with 13 bases aligning to TRBD2. The CDR3 contains 18 residues. The V segment lost 3 bases and the J segment 1 base; nucleotides outside the gene matches: 6. Germline loops: CDR1 MGHRA, CDR2 YSYEKL. For the CDR3, the DNA is TGCGCCAGCAGCCACGGACTAGCGGGAGACCCATCCTACAATGAGCAGTTCTTC. Protein product: CASSHGLAGDPSYNEQFF.

As to this clone: At one end, the junction sequence differs from germline, possibly due to a read error. CDR3 nucleotides: TGCGCCAGCAGCCAAGATGCCACCACCGGGGAGCTGTTTTTT. This encodes CASSQDATTGELFF. This sequence joins TRBV5-8 and TRBJ2-2; D gene unclear. CDR3 length: 14 residues. Germline V CDR1 and CDR2: SGHTS, YDEGEE.

The J gene is TRBJ1-5, the V gene TRBV4-1; unclear D gene. Germline V gives CDR1 MGHRA, CDR2 YSYEKL. The CDR3 is 17 residues long. Between the trimmed V and J ends, which lost 0 bases and 4 bases, there was a span of 16 bases. The CDR3 sequence: CASSQEPPRLLNQPQHF. In nucleotides, the CDR3 is TGCGCCAGCAGCCAAGAGCCCCCCAGGCTTCTGAATCAGCCCCAGCATTTT.

This clone was detected only a few times. The chain uses TRBV7-1 and TRBJ2-7; TRBD1 might be the D (5 bases). TRBV7-1 is classed as an ORF, of uncertain function. The CDR3 consists of 15 residues. Trimming removed 5 bases at V and 2 bases at J, with 16 bases between. The CDR3 here is CASSDVLRAAYEQYF. The CDR3 bases are TGTGCCAGCAGCGATGTCCTCAGGGCGGCCTACGAGCAGTACTTC.

This clone was seen more than once but under ten times. The V gene is TRBV7-2, the J gene TRBJ2-1; D may be TRBD1 or TRBD2 (6 bases each). This CDR3 is built from 17 residues. V lost 5 bases and J lost 6, with 23 bases in between. Germline loops: CDR1 SGHTA, CDR2 FQGNSA. The CDR3 protein is CASSHSWGANRFNEQFF. The CDR3 nucleotides read TGTGCCAGCAGCCACTCATGGGGGGCTAACAGGTTCAATGAGCAGTTCTTC.

This clone was seen only a few times. This likely traces to a read error, being one base from a far larger clone. This sequence joins TRBV7-9 and TRBJ2-7, with TRBD2 matching 8 bases. With 5 bases clipped from V and 0 bases from J, the junction kept 6 bases outside the gene matches. The CDR3 covers 15 residues. Germline CDR1 SEHNR, CDR2 FQNEAQ (reference sequence). The CDR3 is CASSVTSASSYEQYF. The CDR3 DNA follows: TGTGCCAGCAGCGTGACTAGCGCCAGCTCCTACGAGCAGTACTTC.

Only a few counts were recorded for this clone. This chain connects TRBV18 to TRBJ1-5, with unresolved D. CDR1 and CDR2 (germline): KGHSH, LQKENI. CDR3 length: 13 amino acids. Trimming took off 3 bases at V and 4 bases at J, with 7 bases between the two ends. CDR3 loop: CASSPHWNQPQHF. DNA for the CDR3: TGTGCCAGCTCACCCCACTGGAATCAGCCCCAGCATTTT.

This clone is medium-sized within its sample. The rearrangement uses TRBV10-3 and TRBJ1-1; D is undetermined. Trimming removed 6 bases at V and 0 bases at J, with 5 bases between. CDR1 and CDR2 from the germline V gene are ENHRY and SYGVKD. CDR3 length equals 12 residues. The CDR3 sequence is CAISAMNTEAFF. In DNA form, the CDR3 reads TGTGCCATCAGCGCAATGAACACTGAAGCTTTCTTT.

V gene TRBV13 combines with J gene TRBJ2-1, with a possible D match to TRBD2 (5 bases). CDR3 length equals 15 residues. V lost 2 bases and J 1 base, leaving 9 bases between the germline ends. CDR1 is PRHDT and CDR2 is FYEKMQ in the germline V gene (reference sequence). This CDR3 reads CASSLWGESYNEQFF. The CDR3 DNA sequence: TGTGCCAGCAGCTTATGGGGAGAATCCTACAATGAGCAGTTCTTC.

This clone occurred a few times. The V gene is TRBV7-3, the J gene TRBJ2-1; TRBD1 matches 8 bases. V dropped 3 bases and J dropped 7; count of bases not matched to a gene: 8. Germline V lookup: CDR1 SGHTA, CDR2 FQGTGA. The CDR3 is 15 residues long. CDR3 sequence (DNA): TGTGCCAGCAGCTTCGGGACAGGCCCCTCGAATGAGCAGTTCTTC. Protein sequence: CASSFGTGPSNEQFF.

This clone was found a few times. CDR3 residues: CASSMTPLAGYSDTQYF. CDR3 DNA sequence: TGTGCCAGCAGTATGACCCCGCTAGCGGGATATTCAGATACGCAGTATTTT. The rearrangement links TRBV2 to TRBJ2-3; 9 bases are shared with TRBD2. The junction had 13 bases not matched to a gene; V was cut back by 5 bases and J by 4 bases. Germline V CDR1 and CDR2: SNHLY, FYNNEI. This CDR3 is built from 17 residues.

This clone was counted a single time. The chain uses TRBV4-3 and TRBJ2-1; the match to TRBD2 covers 12 bases. Trimming took 1 base from V and 3 from J; bases not matched to a gene: 10. This CDR3 has 19 residues. CDR1 is LGHNA, CDR2 YSLEER, per germline. The chain's CDR3 is CASSQALSLGLAGYNEQFF. CDR3 coding DNA: TGCGCCAGCAGCCAAGCTTTGAGCCTGGGACTAGCGGGCTACAATGAGCAGTTCTTC.

This clone was counted only a few times. J is TRBJ2-7 and V is TRBV7-6, with 14 bases identical to TRBD2. This CDR3 has 16 amino acids. The junction had 7 bases not matched to a gene; V was cut back by 5 bases and J by 4 bases. Germline CDR1 reads SGHVS; CDR2 reads FNYEAQ. The CDR3 region is CASSPGLAGGPYEQYF. For the CDR3, the DNA is TGTGCCAGCAGCCCCGGACTAGCGGGAGGACCTTACGAGCAGTACTTC.

Judged by abundance, this clone is medium-sized. The chain carries TRBV27 and TRBJ2-7, with D tentatively TRBD2 (5 bases). Trimming removed 3 bases from V and 7 bases from J, with 13 bases in between. In germline, CDR1 is MNHEY, CDR2 SMNVEV (reference sequence). This CDR3 has 13 amino acids. The DNA for the CDR3 is TGTGCCAGCAGTTTTGGAGGTTTAGGGGAGCAGTACTTC. Protein sequence: CASSFGGLGEQYF.

This clone has a handful of counts. V usage is TRBV7-8 and J usage is TRBJ2-7; TRBD1 matches at 8 bases. The CDR3 contains 13 residues. The germline gives CDR1 SGHVS, CDR2 FQNEAQ. With V trimmed by 3 bases and J by 4 bases, 2 bases remained unmatched. Here the CDR3 reads CASSLGTGYEQYF. CDR3 DNA sequence: TGTGCCAGCAGCTTGGGGACAGGATACGAGCAGTACTTC.

This clone was seen more than once but under ten times. The chain joins TRBV6-4 to TRBJ2-3; 11 positions match TRBD2. CDR1 is MRHNA and CDR2 is SNTAGT in the germline V gene. This CDR3 contains 18 residues. The trim removed 4 bases at V and 3 bases at J, leaving 12 bases unmatched. CDR3 nucleotides: TGTGCCAGCAGTGCGCTAACTAGCGGGAGATCAGGGACAGATACGCAGTATTTT. Encoded protein: CASSALTSGRSGTDTQYF.

A few counts support this clone. A read error may produce the germline difference seen at one junction end. In the same sample, other DNA sequences code for this CDR3. CDR3 sequence (DNA): TGCGCCAGCAGCCTGGGACGGACCTACGAGCAGTACTTC. Translation gives CASSLGRTYEQYF. The J gene is TRBJ2-7, the V gene TRBV11-2; D possibly matches TRBD1 or TRBD2 (5 bases each). Germline CDR1 is SGHAT and CDR2 is FQNNGV. The CDR3 spans 13 residues.